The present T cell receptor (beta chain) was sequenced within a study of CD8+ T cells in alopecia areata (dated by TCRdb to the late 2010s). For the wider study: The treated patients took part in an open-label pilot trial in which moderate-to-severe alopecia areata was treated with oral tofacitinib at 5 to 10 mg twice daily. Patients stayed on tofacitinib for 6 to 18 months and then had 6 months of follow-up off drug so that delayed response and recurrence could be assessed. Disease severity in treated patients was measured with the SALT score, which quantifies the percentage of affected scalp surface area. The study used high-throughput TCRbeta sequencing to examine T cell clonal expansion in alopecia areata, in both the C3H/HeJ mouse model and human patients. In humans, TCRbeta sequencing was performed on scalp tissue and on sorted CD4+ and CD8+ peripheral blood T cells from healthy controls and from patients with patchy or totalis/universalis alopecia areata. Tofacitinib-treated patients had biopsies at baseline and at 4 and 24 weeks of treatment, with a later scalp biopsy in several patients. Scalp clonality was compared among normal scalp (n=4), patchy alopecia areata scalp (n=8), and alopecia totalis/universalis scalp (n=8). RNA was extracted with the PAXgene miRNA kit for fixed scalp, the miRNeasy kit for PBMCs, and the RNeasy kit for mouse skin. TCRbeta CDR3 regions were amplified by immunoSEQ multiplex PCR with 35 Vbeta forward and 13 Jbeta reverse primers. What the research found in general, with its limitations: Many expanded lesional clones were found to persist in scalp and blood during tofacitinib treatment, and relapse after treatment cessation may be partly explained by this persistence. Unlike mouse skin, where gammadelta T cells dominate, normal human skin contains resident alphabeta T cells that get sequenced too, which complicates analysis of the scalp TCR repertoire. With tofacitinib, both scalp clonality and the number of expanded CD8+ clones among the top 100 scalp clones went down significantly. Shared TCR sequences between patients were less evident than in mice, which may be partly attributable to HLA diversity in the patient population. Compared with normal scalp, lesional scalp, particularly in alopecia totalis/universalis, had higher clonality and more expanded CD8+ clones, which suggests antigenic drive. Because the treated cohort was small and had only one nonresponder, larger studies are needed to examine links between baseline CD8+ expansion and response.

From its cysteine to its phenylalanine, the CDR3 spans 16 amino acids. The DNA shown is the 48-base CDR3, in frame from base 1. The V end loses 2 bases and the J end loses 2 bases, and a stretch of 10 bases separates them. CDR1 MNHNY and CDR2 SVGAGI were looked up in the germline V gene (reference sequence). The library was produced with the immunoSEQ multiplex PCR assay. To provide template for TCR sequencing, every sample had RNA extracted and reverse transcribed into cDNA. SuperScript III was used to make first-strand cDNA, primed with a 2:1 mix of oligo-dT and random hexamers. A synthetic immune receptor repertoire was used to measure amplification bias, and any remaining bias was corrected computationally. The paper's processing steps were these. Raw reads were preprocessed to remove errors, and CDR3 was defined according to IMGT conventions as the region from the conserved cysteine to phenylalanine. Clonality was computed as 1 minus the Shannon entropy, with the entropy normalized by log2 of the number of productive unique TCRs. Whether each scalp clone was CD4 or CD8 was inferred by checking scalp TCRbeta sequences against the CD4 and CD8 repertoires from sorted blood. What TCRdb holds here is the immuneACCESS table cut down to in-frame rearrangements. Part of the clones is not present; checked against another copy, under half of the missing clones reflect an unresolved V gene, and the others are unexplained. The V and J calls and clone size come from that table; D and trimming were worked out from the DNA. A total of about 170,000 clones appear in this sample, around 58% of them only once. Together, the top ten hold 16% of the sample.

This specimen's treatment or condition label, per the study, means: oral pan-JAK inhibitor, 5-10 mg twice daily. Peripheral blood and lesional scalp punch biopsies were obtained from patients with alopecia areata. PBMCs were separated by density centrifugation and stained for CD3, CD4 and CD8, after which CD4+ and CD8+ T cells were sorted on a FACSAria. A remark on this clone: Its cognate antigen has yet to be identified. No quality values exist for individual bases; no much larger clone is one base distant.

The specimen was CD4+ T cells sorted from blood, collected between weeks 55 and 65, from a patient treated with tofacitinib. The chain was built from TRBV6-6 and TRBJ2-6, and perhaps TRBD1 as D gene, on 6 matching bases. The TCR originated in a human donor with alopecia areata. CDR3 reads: CASSYPAGAGANVLTF. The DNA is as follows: TGTGCCAGCAGTTACCCGGCAGGGGCTGGGGCCAACGTCCTGACTTTC.